This T cell receptor (beta chain) appears in the sequencing data of a study of cytomegalovirus exposure and HLA in healthy donors. In the study overall: Caucasian-associated ancestry cluster membership applied to about 80% of 398 genotyped donors.

This clone was picked up one time. Its target is unknown. General study results and limits: Rarity marked most TCR sequences, yet some public TCRs occurred in many donors. The investigators catalogued 160 or so TCR beta chains as cytomegalovirus-associated.

The CDR3 spans 15 residues. Losses at the gene ends were 0 bases for V and 4 bases for J; bases not matched to a gene: 5. Germline CDR1 reads LGHNA; CDR2 reads YSLEER. The PCR had 60 Vbeta and 13 Jbeta primers. Profiled with immunoSEQ multiplex PCR; TCRdb holds only in-frame clones, not every one. The sample holds about 160,000 clones, around three quarters seen once. The clonotype was recovered from a man aged 25-45 years in good health and CMV-seropositive. The V and J genes are TRBV4-3 and TRBJ2-5; 7 bases map to TRBD1. Sequencing was done on a sample of PBMCs. The CDR3 loop reads CASSQDTGEGETQYF. CDR3 DNA: TGCGCCAGCAGCCAAGACACAGGGGAAGGAGAGACCCAGTACTTC.